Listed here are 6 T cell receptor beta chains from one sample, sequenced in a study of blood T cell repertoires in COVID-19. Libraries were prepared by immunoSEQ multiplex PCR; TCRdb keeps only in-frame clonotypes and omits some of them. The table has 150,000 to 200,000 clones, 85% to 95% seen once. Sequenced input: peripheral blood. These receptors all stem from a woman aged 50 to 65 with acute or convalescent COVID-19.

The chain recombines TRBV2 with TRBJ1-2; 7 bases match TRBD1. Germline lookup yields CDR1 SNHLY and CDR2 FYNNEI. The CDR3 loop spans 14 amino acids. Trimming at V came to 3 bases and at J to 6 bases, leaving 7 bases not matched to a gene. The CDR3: CASSEFEGADGYTF. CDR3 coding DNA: TGTGCCAGCAGTGAGTTTGAGGGGGCGGATGGCTACACCTTC. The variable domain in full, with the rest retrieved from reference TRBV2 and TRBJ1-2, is EPEVTQTPSHQVTQMGQEVILRCVPISNHLYFYWYRQILGQKVEFLVSFYNNEISEKSEIFDDQFSVERPDGSNFTLKIRSTKLEDSAMYFCASSEFEGADGYTFGSGTRLTVV.

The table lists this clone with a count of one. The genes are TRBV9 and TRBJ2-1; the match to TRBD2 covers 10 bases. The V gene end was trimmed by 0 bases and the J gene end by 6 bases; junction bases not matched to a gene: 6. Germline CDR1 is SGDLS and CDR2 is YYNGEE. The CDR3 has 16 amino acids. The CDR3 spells CASSVELAGWANEQFF. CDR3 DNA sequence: TGTGCCAGCAGCGTAGAACTAGCGGGATGGGCCAATGAGCAGTTCTTC. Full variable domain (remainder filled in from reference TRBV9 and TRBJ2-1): DSGVTQTPKHLITATGQRVTLRCSPRSGDLSVYWYQQSLDQGLQFLIQYYNGEERAKGNILERFSAQQFPDLHSELNLSSLELGDSALYFCASSVELAGWANEQFFGPGTRLTVL.

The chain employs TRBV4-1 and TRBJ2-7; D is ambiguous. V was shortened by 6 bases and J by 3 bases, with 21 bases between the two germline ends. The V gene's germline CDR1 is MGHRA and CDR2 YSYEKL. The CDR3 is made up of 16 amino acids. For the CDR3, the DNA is TGCGCCAGCAGACAACCGATATTGAATAGTTTCTACGAGCAGTACTTC. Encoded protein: CASRQPILNSFYEQYF.

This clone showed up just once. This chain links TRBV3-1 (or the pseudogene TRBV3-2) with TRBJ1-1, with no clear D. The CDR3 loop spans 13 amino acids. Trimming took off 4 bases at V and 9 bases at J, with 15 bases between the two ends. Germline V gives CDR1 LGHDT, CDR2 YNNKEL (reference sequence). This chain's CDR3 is CASSPLEGGQAFF. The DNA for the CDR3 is TGTGCCAGCAGCCCTTTGGAAGGAGGACAAGCTTTCTTT.

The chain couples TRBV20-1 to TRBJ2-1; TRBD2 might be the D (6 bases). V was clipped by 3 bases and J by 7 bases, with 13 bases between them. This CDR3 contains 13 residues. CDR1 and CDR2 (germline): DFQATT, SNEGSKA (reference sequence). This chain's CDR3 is CSASSGVKNEQFF. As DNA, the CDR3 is TGCAGTGCTAGTAGCGGAGTAAAGAATGAGCAGTTCTTC.

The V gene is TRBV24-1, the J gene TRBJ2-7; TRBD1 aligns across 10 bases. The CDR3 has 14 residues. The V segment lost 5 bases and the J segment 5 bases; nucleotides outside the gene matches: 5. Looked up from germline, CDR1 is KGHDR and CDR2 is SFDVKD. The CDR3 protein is CATSAGTGEDEQYF. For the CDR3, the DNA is TGTGCCACCAGTGCCGGGACAGGGGAGGACGAGCAGTACTTC.